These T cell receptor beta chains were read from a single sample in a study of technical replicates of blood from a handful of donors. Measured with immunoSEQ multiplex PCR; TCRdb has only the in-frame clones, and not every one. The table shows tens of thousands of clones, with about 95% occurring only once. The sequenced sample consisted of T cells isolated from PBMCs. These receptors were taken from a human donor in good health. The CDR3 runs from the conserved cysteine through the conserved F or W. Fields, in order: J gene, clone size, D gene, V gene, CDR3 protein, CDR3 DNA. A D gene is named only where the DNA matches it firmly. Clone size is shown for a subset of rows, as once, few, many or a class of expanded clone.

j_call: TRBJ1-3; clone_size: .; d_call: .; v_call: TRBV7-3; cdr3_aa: CASSLTPGGTIYF; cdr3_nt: TGTGCCAGCAGCTTAACGCCAGGAGGCACCATATATTTT
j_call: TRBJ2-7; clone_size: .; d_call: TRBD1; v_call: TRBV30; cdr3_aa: CAWTGTGEYEQYF; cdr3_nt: TGTGCCTGGACCGGGACAGGGGAGTACGAGCAGTACTTC
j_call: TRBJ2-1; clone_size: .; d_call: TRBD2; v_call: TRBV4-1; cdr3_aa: CASSPTSGREYNEQFF; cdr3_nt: TGCGCCAGCAGCCCGACTAGCGGGAGGGAATACAATGAGCAGTTCTTC
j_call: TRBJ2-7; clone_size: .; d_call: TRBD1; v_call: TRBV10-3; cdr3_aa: CATTPGQGDEQYF; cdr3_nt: TGTGCCACTACCCCGGGACAGGGGGACGAGCAGTACTTC
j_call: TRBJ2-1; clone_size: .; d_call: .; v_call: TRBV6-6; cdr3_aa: CASSRTGTVSYNEQFF; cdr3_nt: TGTGCCAGCAGTCGTACTGGGACTGTCTCCTACAATGAGCAGTTCTTC
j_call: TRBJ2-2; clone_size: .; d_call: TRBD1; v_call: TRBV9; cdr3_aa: CASSVAGGTGELFF; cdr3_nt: TGTGCCAGCAGCGTGGCAGGGGGAACCGGGGAGCTGTTTTTT
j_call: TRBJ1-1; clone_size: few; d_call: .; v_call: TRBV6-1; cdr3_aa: CASSESWGGTEAFF; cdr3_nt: TGTGCCAGCAGTGAAAGCTGGGGCGGCACTGAAGCTTTCTTT
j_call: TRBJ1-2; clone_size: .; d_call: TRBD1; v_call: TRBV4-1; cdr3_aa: CASSQEEGQRLYGYTF; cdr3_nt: TGCGCCAGCAGCCAAGAGGAGGGACAGCGGCTCTATGGCTACACCTTC
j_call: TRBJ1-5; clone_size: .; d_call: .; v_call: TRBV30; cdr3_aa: CAWSVGGGLGGQPQHF; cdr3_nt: TGTGCCTGGAGTGTTGGGGGGGGTTTGGGCGGGCAGCCCCAGCATTTT
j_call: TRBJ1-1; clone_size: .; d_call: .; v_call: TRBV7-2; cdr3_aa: CASSLDLGGWGTEAFF; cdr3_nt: TGTGCCAGCAGCTTAGATCTCGGGGGGTGGGGCACTGAAGCTTTCTTT
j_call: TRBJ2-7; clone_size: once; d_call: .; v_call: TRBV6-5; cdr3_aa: CASTLTGTGSYEQYF; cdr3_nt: TGTGCCAGCACCTTAACCGGGACTGGGTCCTACGAGCAGTACTTC
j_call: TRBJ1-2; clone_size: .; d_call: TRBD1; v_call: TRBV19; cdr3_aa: CASITGQGSYGYTF; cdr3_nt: TGTGCCAGTATTACGGGACAGGGGAGCTATGGCTACACCTTC
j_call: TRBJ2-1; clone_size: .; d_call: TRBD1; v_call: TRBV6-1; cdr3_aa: CASSDHRGEQFF; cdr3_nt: TGTGCCAGCAGTGACCACAGGGGTGAGCAGTTCTTC
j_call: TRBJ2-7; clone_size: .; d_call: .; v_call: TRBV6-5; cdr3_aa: CASSNQAHFSYEQYF; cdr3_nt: TGTGCCAGCAGTAACCAGGCTCATTTTTCCTACGAGCAGTACTTC
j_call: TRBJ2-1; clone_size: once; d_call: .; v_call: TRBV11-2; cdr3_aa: CASSFAGSYNEQFF; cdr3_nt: TGTGCCAGCAGCTTTGCAGGGTCCTACAATGAGCAGTTCTTC
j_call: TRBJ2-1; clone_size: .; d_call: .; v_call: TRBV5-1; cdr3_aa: CASSYSLPSYNEQFF; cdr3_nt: TGCGCCAGCAGCTACAGTTTACCCTCCTACAATGAGCAGTTCTTC
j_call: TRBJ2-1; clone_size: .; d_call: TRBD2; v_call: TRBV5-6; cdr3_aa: CASNVPGLAGGIYNEQFF; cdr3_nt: TGTGCCAGCAACGTCCCGGGACTAGCGGGAGGGATCTACAATGAGCAGTTCTTC
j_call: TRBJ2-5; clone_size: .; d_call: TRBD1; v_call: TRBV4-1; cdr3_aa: CASSQREQGAETQYF; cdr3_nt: TGCGCCAGCAGCCAAAGAGAACAGGGGGCAGAGACCCAGTACTTC
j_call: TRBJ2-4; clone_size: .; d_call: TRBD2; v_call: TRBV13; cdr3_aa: CASSFERGGNIQYF; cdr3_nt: TGTGCCAGCAGCTTCGAGAGGGGAGGGAACATTCAGTACTTC
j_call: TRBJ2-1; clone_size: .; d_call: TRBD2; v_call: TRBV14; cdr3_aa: CASSQLAGYHEQFF; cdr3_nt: TGTGCCAGCAGCCAACTAGCGGGGTACCATGAGCAGTTCTTC
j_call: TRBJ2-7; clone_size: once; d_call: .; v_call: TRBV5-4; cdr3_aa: CASSSAYEQYF; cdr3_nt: TGTGCCAGCAGCTCAGCCTACGAGCAGTACTTC
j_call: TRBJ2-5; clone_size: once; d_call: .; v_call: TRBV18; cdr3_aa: CASSPVRETQYF; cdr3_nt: TGTGCCAGCTCACCGGTTAGAGAGACCCAGTACTTC
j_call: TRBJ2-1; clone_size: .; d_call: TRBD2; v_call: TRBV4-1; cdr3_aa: CASSQKAAGDYNEQFF; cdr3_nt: TGCGCCAGCAGCCAAAAGGCAGCGGGAGATTACAATGAGCAGTTCTTC
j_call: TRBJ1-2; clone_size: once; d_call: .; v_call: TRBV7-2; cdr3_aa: CASSIDRNYGYTF; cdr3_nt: TGTGCCAGCAGCATAGACAGGAACTATGGCTACACCTTC
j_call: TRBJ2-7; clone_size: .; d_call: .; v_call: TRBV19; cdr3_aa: CASSHLGLLYEQYF; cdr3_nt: TGTGCCAGTAGTCATCTGGGGCTCCTCTACGAGCAGTACTTC
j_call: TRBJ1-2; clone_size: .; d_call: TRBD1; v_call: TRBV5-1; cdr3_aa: CASSLEGGQAYGYTF; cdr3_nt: TGCGCCAGCAGCTTGGAGGGGGGACAGGCCTATGGCTACACCTTC
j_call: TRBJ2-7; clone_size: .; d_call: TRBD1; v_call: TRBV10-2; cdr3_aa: CASSESRQTGERYEQYF; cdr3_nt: TGCGCCAGCAGTGAGTCGAGGCAGACAGGGGAGCGTTACGAGCAGTACTTC
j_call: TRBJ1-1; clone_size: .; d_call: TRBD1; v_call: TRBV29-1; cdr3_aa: CSVNSGGPEAFF; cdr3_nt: TGCAGCGTTAACTCAGGGGGCCCTGAAGCTTTCTTT
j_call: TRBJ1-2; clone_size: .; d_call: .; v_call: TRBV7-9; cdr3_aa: CASSFNDRSGYTF; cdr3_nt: TGTGCCAGCAGCTTCAACGACAGGTCTGGCTACACCTTC
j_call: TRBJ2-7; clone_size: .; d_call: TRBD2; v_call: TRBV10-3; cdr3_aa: CAIRGTSGSVYEQYF; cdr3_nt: TGTGCCATCAGGGGGACTAGCGGGAGTGTCTACGAGCAGTACTTC
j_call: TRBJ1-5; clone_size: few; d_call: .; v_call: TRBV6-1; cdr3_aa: CASSDNRGQPQHF; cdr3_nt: TGTGCCAGCAGTGACAATCGGGGTCAGCCCCAGCATTTT
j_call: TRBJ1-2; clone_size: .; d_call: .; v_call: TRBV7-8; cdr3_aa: CASSLEGGINYGYTF; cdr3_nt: TGTGCCAGCAGCTTAGAGGGGGGGATAAACTATGGCTACACCTTC
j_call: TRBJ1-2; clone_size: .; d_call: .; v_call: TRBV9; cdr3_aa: CASSVGENYGYTF; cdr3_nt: TGTGCCAGCAGCGTAGGGGAGAACTATGGCTACACCTTC
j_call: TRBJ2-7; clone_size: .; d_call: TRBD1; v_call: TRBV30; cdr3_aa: CAWTTGGSYEQYF; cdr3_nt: TGTGCCTGGACCACAGGGGGCTCCTACGAGCAGTACTTC
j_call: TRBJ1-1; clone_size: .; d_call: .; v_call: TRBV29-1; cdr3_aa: CSVTNTEAFF; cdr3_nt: TGCAGCGTTACTAACACTGAAGCTTTCTTT
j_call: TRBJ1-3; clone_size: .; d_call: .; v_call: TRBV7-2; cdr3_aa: CASSADTGNTIYF; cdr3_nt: TGTGCCAGCAGCGCCGACACCGGAAACACCATATATTTT
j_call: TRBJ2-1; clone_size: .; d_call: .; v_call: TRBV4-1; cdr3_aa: CASNGGNEQFF; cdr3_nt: TGCGCCAGCAACGGCGGCAATGAGCAGTTCTTC
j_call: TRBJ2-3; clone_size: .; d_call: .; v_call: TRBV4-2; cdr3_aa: CASSHGTSTDTQYF; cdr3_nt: TGTGCCAGCAGCCATGGGACAAGCACAGATACGCAGTATTTT
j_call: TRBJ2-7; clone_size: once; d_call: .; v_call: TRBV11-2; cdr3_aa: CASSLRTELHEQYF; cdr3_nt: TGTGCCAGCAGCTTAAGGACAGAGTTACACGAGCAGTACTTC
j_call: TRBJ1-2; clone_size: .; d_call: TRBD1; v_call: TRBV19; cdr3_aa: CASSIGPGGSSNYGYTF; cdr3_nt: TGTGCCAGTAGTATAGGGCCAGGGGGCTCGTCTAACTATGGCTACACCTTC
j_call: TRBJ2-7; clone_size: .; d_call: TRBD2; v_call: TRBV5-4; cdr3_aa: CASSFPGLAILDEQYF; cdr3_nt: TGTGCCAGCAGCTTTCCGGGACTAGCGATCCTGGACGAGCAGTACTTC
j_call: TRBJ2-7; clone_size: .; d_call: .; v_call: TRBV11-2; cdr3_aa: CASSSYRDSYEQYF; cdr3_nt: TGTGCCAGCAGCTCGTACAGGGACTCCTACGAGCAGTACTTC
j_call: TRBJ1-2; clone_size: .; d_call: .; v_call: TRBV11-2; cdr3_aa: CASSLVGQIYGYTF; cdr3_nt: TGTGCCAGCAGCTTAGTTGGGCAGATCTATGGCTACACCTTC
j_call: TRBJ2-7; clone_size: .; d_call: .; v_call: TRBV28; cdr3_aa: CASTDNVFTYEQYF; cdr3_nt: TGTGCCAGCACCGACAACGTTTTTACCTACGAGCAGTACTTC
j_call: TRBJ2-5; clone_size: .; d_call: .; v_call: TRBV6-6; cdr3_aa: CASSRSGQETQYF; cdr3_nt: TGTGCCAGCAGCCGCAGCGGCCAAGAGACCCAGTACTTC
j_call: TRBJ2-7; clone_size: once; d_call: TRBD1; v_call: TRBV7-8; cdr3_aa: CASSSSTGHEQYF; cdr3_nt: TGTGCCAGCAGCTCGTCGACAGGGCACGAGCAGTACTTC
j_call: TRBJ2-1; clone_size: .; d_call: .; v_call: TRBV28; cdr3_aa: CASGGGNNEQFF; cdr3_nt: TGTGCCAGCGGAGGCGGCAACAATGAGCAGTTCTTC
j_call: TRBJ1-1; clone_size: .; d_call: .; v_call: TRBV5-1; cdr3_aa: CASSLDGLGTEAFF; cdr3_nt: TGCGCCAGCAGCTTAGACGGACTAGGCACTGAAGCTTTCTTT
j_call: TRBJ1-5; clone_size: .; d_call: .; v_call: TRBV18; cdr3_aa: CASSQQGINQPQHF; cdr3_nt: TGTGCCAGCTCACAACAGGGTATCAATCAGCCCCAGCATTTT
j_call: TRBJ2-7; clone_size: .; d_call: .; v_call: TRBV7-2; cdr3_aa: CASSLATGYEQYF; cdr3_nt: TGTGCCAGCAGCTTAGCAACAGGCTACGAGCAGTACTTC
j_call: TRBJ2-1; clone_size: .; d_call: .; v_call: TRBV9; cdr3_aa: CASSVDPNNEQFF; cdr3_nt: TGTGCCAGCAGCGTAGATCCCAACAATGAGCAGTTCTTC
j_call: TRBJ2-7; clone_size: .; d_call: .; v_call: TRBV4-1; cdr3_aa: CASSLAANSYEQYF; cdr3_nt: TGCGCCAGCAGCCTAGCAGCGAACTCCTACGAGCAGTACTTC
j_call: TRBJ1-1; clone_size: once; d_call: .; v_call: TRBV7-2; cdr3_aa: CASSYHHQGSTEAFF; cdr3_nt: TGTGCCAGCAGCTATCACCACCAGGGTTCCACTGAAGCTTTCTTT
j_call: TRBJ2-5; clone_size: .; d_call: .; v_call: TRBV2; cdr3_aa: CASSEDVGGETQYF; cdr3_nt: TGTGCCAGCAGTGAAGATGTAGGCGGGGAGACCCAGTACTTC
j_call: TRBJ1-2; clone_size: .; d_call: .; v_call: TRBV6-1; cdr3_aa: CASSDPGMLSGYTF; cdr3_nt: TGTGCCAGCAGTGACCCGGGTATGTTGTCTGGCTACACCTTC
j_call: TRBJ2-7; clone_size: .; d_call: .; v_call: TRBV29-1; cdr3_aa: CSVREDSYEQYF; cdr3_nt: TGCAGCGTTCGCGAGGACAGCTACGAGCAGTACTTC
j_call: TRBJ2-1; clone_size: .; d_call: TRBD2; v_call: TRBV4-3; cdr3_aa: CASSLPGLAGNEQFF; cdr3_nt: TGCGCCAGCAGCCTGCCGGGACTAGCGGGAAATGAGCAGTTCTTC
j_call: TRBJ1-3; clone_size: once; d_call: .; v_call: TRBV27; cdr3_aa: CASNLGGVSGNTIYF; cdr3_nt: TGTGCCAGCAACTTAGGGGGGGTCTCTGGAAACACCATATATTTT
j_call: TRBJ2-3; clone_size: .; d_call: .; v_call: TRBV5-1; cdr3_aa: CASTVGGTATDTQYF; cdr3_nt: TGCGCCAGCACTGTGGGAGGAACTGCCACAGATACGCAGTATTTT